Following are 31 T cell receptor beta chains from one sample sequenced in a study of beta chain features in type 1 diabetes. These receptors' antigens are unknown. Expressed TCRB transcripts got sequenced, as all isolated RNA was reverse transcribed. Only in-frame clones appear in the TCRdb table, and some are missing; sequencing was by immunoSEQ multiplex PCR. The sample lists under 350,000 clones; around 22% were seen once. Study outcomes and limitations: There was a moderate but significant shortening of TCRB CDR3s in all four CD4+ subsets of Type 1 diabetes patients.

The specimen was naive CD4+ T cells from blood. Source of these receptors: a woman aged 25 to 39 with type 1 diabetes.

The rearrangement uses TRBV7-8 and TRBJ1-1; tentatively, D is TRBD1 (5 bases). Trimming left V 5 bases short and J 5 bases short, with 18 bases between. Germline V CDR1 and CDR2: SGHVS, FQNEAQ. This CDR3 is built from 15 residues. The CDR3 protein is CASSALSRGLTEAFF. CDR3 in DNA: TGTGCCAGCAGCGCACTCTCTCGGGGGTTGACTGAAGCTTTCTTT.

The chain couples TRBV5-1 to TRBJ2-7; D may be TRBD1 (6 bases). The CDR3 is made up of 14 amino acids. Germline V CDR1 and CDR2: SGHRS, YFSETQ. V was clipped by 3 bases and J by 8 bases, with 18 bases between them. The CDR3 sequence is CASSSEVGQSQQYF. The CDR3 DNA follows: TGCGCCAGCAGCTCGGAAGTCGGACAGAGCCAGCAGTACTTC.

The chain links TRBV29-1 to TRBJ2-5; 7 positions agree with TRBD2. The V and J ends lost 5 bases and 4 bases, in that order; junction bases with no gene match: 4. Germline V CDR1 and CDR2: SQVTM, ANQGSEA. CDR3 length equals 12 residues. DNA for the CDR3: TGCAGCGTTAAGTCGGGAGGAGAGACCCAGTACTTC. Translated: CSVKSGGETQYF.

This clone has just a few counts. The rearrangement links TRBV13 to TRBJ2-7, with TRBD2 identical over 14 bases. CDR3 length equals 17 residues. With 3 bases clipped from V and 4 bases from J, the junction kept 8 bases outside the gene matches. Germline values: CDR1 PRHDT, CDR2 FYEKMQ (reference sequence). CDR3 DNA: TGTGCCAGCAGCTTCCTTCCCGGGACTAGCGGGAGATACGAGCAGTACTTC. It encodes CASSFLPGTSGRYEQYF. The whole variable domain, filled in from reference TRBV13 and TRBJ2-7, reads AAGVIQSPRHLIKEKRETATLKCYPIPRHDTVYWYQQGPGQDPQFLISFYEKMQSDKGSIPDRFSAQQFSDYHSELNMSSLELGDSALYFCASSFLPGTSGRYEQYFGPGTRLTVT.

This clone has only a few counts. The chain is built from TRBV13 and TRBJ2-1; the match to TRBD2 covers 7 bases. The germline V gene has CDR1 PRHDT and CDR2 FYEKMQ (reference sequence). This CDR3 spans 15 amino acids. J gave up 3 bases and V 0 bases, and 2 bases lay outside the gene matches. The CDR3 reads CASSLGREHYNEQFF. DNA for the CDR3: TGTGCCAGCAGCTTAGGGCGGGAGCACTACAATGAGCAGTTCTTC.

The V call is TRBV25-1, the J call TRBJ1-4; D not certain. Trimming took 2 bases from V and 8 from J, leaving 9 bases between them. CDR1 and CDR2 from the germline V gene are MGHDK and SYGVNS. CDR3 length: 13 amino acids. The CDR3 spells CASSETFQEKLFF. The CDR3 coding sequence is TGTGCCAGCAGTGAAACTTTCCAAGAAAAACTGTTTTTT.

A single count supports this clone. The V call is TRBV14, the J call TRBJ2-5; D gene unclear. Germline CDR1 and CDR2: SGHDN and FVKESK. The CDR3 totals 13 residues. Trimming removed 4 bases from V and 2 bases from J, with 8 bases in between. The CDR3 sequence: CASSLPSQETQYF. The CDR3 coding sequence is TGTGCCAGCAGCCTTCCGTCTCAAGAGACCCAGTACTTC.

The CDR3 DNA reads TGTGCCAGCAGCTTAGGGGCCAGGTCCCCCTACGAGCAGTACTTC. Translating gives CASSLGARSPYEQYF. This sequence joins TRBV7-9 and TRBJ2-7; no reliable D call. Per germline, CDR1 SEHNR and CDR2 FQNEAQ (reference sequence). Trimming took off 1 base at V and 2 bases at J, with 12 bases between the two ends. This CDR3 contains 15 residues.

The chain links TRBV5-1 to TRBJ2-1; 9 nucleotides line up with TRBD2. The length of the CDR3 is 16 residues. J was trimmed by 7 bases and V by 6 bases; bases with no gene match: 14. Looked up from germline, CDR1 is SGHRS and CDR2 is YFSETQ. DNA for the CDR3: TGCGCCAGCACCCGGGGTGGGCTAGCGGGAAGGAATGAGCAGTTCTTC. Its translation: CASTRGGLAGRNEQFF.

This chain connects TRBV9 to TRBJ2-1; a weak D match, TRBD2 (5 bases). Germline loops: CDR1 SGDLS, CDR2 YYNGEE. This CDR3 has 14 residues. The V gene lost 0 bases and the J gene lost 8 bases, with 12 bases spanning the gap. The CDR3 nucleotides are TGTGCCAGCAGCGTAGCTGCCCGAGCGGATGAGCAGTTCTTC. Protein: CASSVAARADEQFF. The full variable domain, its missing parts supplied by reference TRBV9 and TRBJ2-1, is DSGVTQTPKHLITATGQRVTLRCSPRSGDLSVYWYQQSLDQGLQFLIQYYNGEERAKGNILERFSAQQFPDLHSELNLSSLELGDSALYFCASSVAARADEQFFGPGTRLTVL.

The rearrangement uses TRBV7-9 and TRBJ2-3; 8 positions agree with TRBD2. Losses at the gene ends were 6 bases for V and 2 bases for J; bases not matched to a gene: 7. The CDR3 sequence is 15 residues long. Looked up from germline, CDR1 is SEHNR and CDR2 is FQNEAQ (reference sequence). In DNA, the CDR3 is TGTGCCAGCAGTTATACTAGCGGATACACAGATACGCAGTATTTT. The encoded protein is CASSYTSGYTDTQYF.

This clone was found once. This sequence joins TRBV7-2 and TRBJ2-1; 9 bases agree with TRBD2. This CDR3 spans 16 amino acids. The V gene's germline CDR1 is SGHTA and CDR2 FQGNSA. The V segment lost 2 bases and the J segment 7 bases; nucleotides outside the gene matches: 9. The CDR3 sequence: CASSLRPLAGRNEQFF. The CDR3 coding sequence is TGTGCCAGCAGCTTACGGCCGCTAGCGGGAAGGAATGAGCAGTTCTTC.

The chain uses TRBV5-6 and TRBJ1-2; D is possibly TRBD1 (5 bases). Germline lookup yields CDR1 SGHDT and CDR2 YYEEEE. The CDR3 contains 15 residues. V dropped 4 bases and J dropped 3 bases, with 16 bases sitting between them. CDR3: CASSLQAVLYYGYTF. The CDR3 nucleotides are TGTGCCAGCAGCCTACAGGCCGTACTCTACTATGGCTACACCTTC.

This clone occurred a few times. The chain recombines TRBV11-2 with TRBJ2-7, with D possibly matching TRBD1 (6 bases). V was shortened by 5 bases and J by 3 bases, with 20 bases between the two germline ends. There are 16 residues in the CDR3. Germline-derived CDR1 and CDR2 are SGHAT and FQNNGV. The CDR3, as DNA: TGTGCCAGCAGCCCGACCCGACAGGTTATACGCTACGAGCAGTACTTC. Protein sequence: CASSPTRQVIRYEQYF.

The V and J genes are TRBV7-2 and TRBJ2-2, with D possibly TRBD2 on 6 matching bases. In germline, CDR1 is SGHTA, CDR2 FQGNSA. V was shortened by 4 bases and J by 3 bases, with 18 bases between the two germline ends. There are 17 residues in the CDR3. CDR3 in DNA: TGTGCCAGCAGCTCAAACAAACAGACTAGGGACACCGGGGAGCTGTTTTTT. It codes for CASSSNKQTRDTGELFF.

This clone was detected a few times. The chain links TRBV28 to TRBJ2-5; 9 bases agree with TRBD1. V lost 4 bases to trimming and J lost 6 bases; unmatched junction nucleotides: 6. Germline CDR1 reads MDHEN; CDR2 reads SYDVKM. The length of the CDR3 is 14 residues. The chain's CDR3 is CASSSSDRGKTQYF. In DNA, the CDR3 is TGTGCCAGCAGTTCCTCGGACAGGGGAAAGACCCAGTACTTC.

The V call is TRBV27, the J call TRBJ1-2; 7 nucleotides agree with TRBD1. V was pared by 6 bases and J by 7 bases, with 17 bases of the junction left unmatched. Germline values: CDR1 MNHEY, CDR2 SMNVEV (reference sequence). This CDR3 spans 16 amino acids. The CDR3 is CASRSEFYGQDTGYTF. The CDR3 DNA is TGTGCCAGCAGGAGTGAGTTTTATGGACAGGATACTGGCTACACCTTC.

This clone was found a few times. CDR3 protein: CASSLEPPYEQYF. CDR3 bases: TGTGCCAGCAGCTTAGAGCCCCCTTACGAGCAGTACTTC. This chain joins TRBV5-4 and TRBJ2-7; D not certain. The CDR3 is made up of 13 amino acids. The germline V and J ends were trimmed by 2 bases and 4 bases, with 10 bases remaining between them. The V gene's germline CDR1 is SGHNT and CDR2 YYREEE (reference sequence).

This chain's CDR3 is CSVEEWREETQYF. For the CDR3, the DNA is TGCAGCGTTGAGGAATGGCGGGAAGAGACCCAGTACTTC. This chain joins TRBV29-1 and TRBJ2-5, with D possibly TRBD2 on 5 matching bases. Germline V CDR1 and CDR2: SQVTM, ANQGSEA. The CDR3 covers 13 residues. Trimming took 3 bases from V and 3 from J, leaving 11 bases between them.

This clone was seen a handful of times. The chain has TRBV29-1 and TRBJ1-2; 7 nucleotides line up with TRBD1. The CDR3 is 15 residues long. Trimming at V came to 0 bases and at J to 8 bases, leaving 12 bases not matched to a gene. CDR1 is SQVTM and CDR2 is ANQGSEA in the germline V gene. CDR3 DNA sequence: TGCAGCGTTGAAGAAGGGGTCGACAGGGCCAAAGGCTACACCTTC. Its translation: CSVEEGVDRAKGYTF.

The table lists this clone with a few counts. The chain couples TRBV11-2 to TRBJ2-1; weak D call: TRBD2 (6 bases). Germline CDR1 SGHAT, CDR2 FQNNGV. The CDR3 extends over 15 amino acids. Trimming left V 5 bases short and J 6 bases short, with 17 bases between. In DNA, the CDR3 is TGTGCCAGCAGCCCCCAGGACTATAAAGCCAATGAGCAGTTCTTC. Translation gives CASSPQDYKANEQFF.

The V gene is TRBV2, the J gene TRBJ2-5, with 9 positions matching TRBD2. The CDR3 extends over 15 amino acids. From germline, CDR1 is SNHLY and CDR2 FYNNEI. The V gene end was trimmed by 7 bases and the J gene end by 4 bases; junction bases not matched to a gene: 10. CDR3 sequence (DNA): TGTGCCAGCACCAGGCTAGCGGGGAGGATAGAGACCCAGTACTTC. This gives the protein CASTRLAGRIETQYF.

In its sample, this clone was seen a few times. The chain recombines TRBV9 with TRBJ2-7, with 12 positions matching TRBD2. V shed 3 bases and J 3 bases; nucleotides not matched to a gene: 16. Germline CDR1 and CDR2: SGDLS and YYNGEE. The CDR3 is made up of 19 amino acids. The CDR3 loop reads CASSAATSGSRLGFYEQYF. DNA for the CDR3: TGTGCCAGCAGCGCAGCGACTAGCGGGAGCCGACTTGGGTTCTACGAGCAGTACTTC.

This clone was seen a handful of times. V gene TRBV7-9 combines with J gene TRBJ2-5; D may be TRBD1 (5 bases). The CDR3 is 15 residues long. V was cut by 4 bases and J by 3 bases, with 15 bases left in between. Germline V gene data show CDR1 as SEHNR and CDR2 as FQNEAQ (reference sequence). The CDR3 reads CASSYGPGLEETQYF. In DNA form, the CDR3 reads TGTGCCAGCAGCTACGGGCCAGGGCTAGAAGAGACCCAGTACTTC.

This clone occurred a few times. V is TRBV4-1 and J is TRBJ1-4; 7 bases agree with TRBD1. This CDR3 spans 15 amino acids. Germline V gives CDR1 MGHRA, CDR2 YSYEKL. V lost 6 bases, J lost 5 bases, and 9 bases stayed unmatched. CDR3 protein: CASSRPGQQNEKLFF. CDR3 in DNA: TGCGCCAGCAGTCGCCCGGGACAGCAAAATGAAAAACTGTTTTTT.

This chain uses TRBV2 with TRBJ1-4; 8 bases are a match to TRBD1. CDR3 size: 16 residues. J was trimmed by 5 bases and V by 3 bases; bases with no gene match: 8. The germline V gene encodes CDR1 SNHLY and CDR2 FYNNEI. This chain's CDR3 is CASSDQGADLNEKLFF. The CDR3 nucleotides read TGTGCCAGCAGTGATCAGGGGGCGGATTTGAATGAAAAACTGTTTTTT. Based on the CDR3 plus reference TRBV2 and TRBJ1-4, the full variable domain is EPEVTQTPSHQVTQMGQEVILRCVPISNHLYFYWYRQILGQKVEFLVSFYNNEISEKSEIFDDQFSVERPDGSNFTLKIRSTKLEDSAMYFCASSDQGADLNEKLFFGSGTQLSVL.

This clone came up a few times. The J gene is TRBJ1-2, the V gene TRBV4-1; a possible D gene is TRBD1 (5 bases). Germline V lookup: CDR1 MGHRA, CDR2 YSYEKL. The germline V and J ends were trimmed by 7 bases and 4 bases, with 13 bases remaining between them. The CDR3 has 13 residues. The CDR3 region is CASTDRAFYGYTF. Written as DNA, the CDR3 is TGCGCCAGCACTGACAGAGCCTTCTATGGCTACACCTTC.

The sample holds a few counts of this clone. The V gene is TRBV7-9, the J gene TRBJ2-1; 7 bases are a match to TRBD2. The CDR3 consists of 16 residues. From germline, CDR1 is SEHNR and CDR2 FQNEAQ (reference sequence). The V and J ends lost 2 bases and 3 bases, in that order; junction bases with no gene match: 7. The CDR3: CASSLTTGGYYNEQFF. CDR3 DNA sequence: TGTGCCAGCAGCTTAACTACGGGAGGATACTACAATGAGCAGTTCTTC.

This clone was seen only a few times. The gene calls are TRBV5-1 and TRBJ2-1; 8 bases agree with TRBD2. Germline V gene lookup returns CDR1 SGHRS and CDR2 YFSETQ. CDR3 length: 15 residues. V lost 10 bases, J lost 0 bases, and 9 bases stayed unmatched. CDR3 DNA: TGCGCCTCCGTTACCGGGACTAGCTCCTACAATGAGCAGTTCTTC. Translation: CASVTGTSSYNEQFF.

This clone was recorded once. J is TRBJ2-3 and V is TRBV7-2; TRBD2 matches 8 bases. The CDR3 contains 16 residues. Losses at the gene ends were 4 bases for V and 4 bases for J; bases not matched to a gene: 10. The germline V gene encodes CDR1 SGHTA and CDR2 FQGNSA. DNA for the CDR3: TGTGCCAGCAGCTCGTCACCGGGACTAGGCCCAGATACGCAGTATTTT. Residues: CASSSSPGLGPDTQYF.

This clone was seen a handful of times. Other DNA sequences from this sample encode an identical CDR3 as well. The gene calls are TRBV7-2 and TRBJ2-7; D is ambiguous. The CDR3 length is 15 residues. V lost 1 base and J 0 bases, leaving 10 bases between the germline ends. The germline V gene encodes CDR1 SGHTA and CDR2 FQGNSA. The CDR3 DNA reads as TGTGCCAGCAGCTTAGGGTCCGGGTCCTCCTACGAGCAGTACTTC. As protein: CASSLGSGSSYEQYF.